This record looks at one T cell receptor (beta chain) sequence and its context. The antigen remains undetermined. Germline V gene sequence: CDR1 MNHNS, CDR2 SASEGT. The CDR3 length is 12 residues. V lost 10 bases to trimming and J lost 7 bases, with 11 bases between them. The data belong to a study of Ad26.COV2.S vaccination and SARS-CoV-2 variants. Study summary: A participant enrolled in the COV1001 Ad26.COV2.S trial arm provided the sample. Doses of Ad26.COV2.S were injected into muscle once or twice, 56 days apart.

Findings of the study overall: People who got the vaccine or the placebo had similar non-spike TCR breadth.

Measured with immunoSEQ multiplex PCR; TCRdb has only the in-frame clones, and not every one. In the table there are roughly 350,000 clones, more than 75% of which are singletons. Noted treatment: 15 to 20 received Ad26.COV2.S at low or high dose, single or two shots; about 5 received placebo; per-sample allocation not given. Collection of the samples took place on day 63 after the first injection of vaccine or placebo. Expression of Wuhan-strain SARS-CoV-2 spike came from the Ad26 vector that formed the vaccine. This rearrangement joins TRBV6-1 to TRBJ1-6; D is ambiguous. This specimen consisted of peripheral blood, obtained in a trial of Ad26.COV2.S vaccine versus placebo. The source of this sequence is a person between 18 and 65 years old who received the Ad26.COV2.S COVID-19 vaccine or a placebo. The CDR3 bases are TGTGCCACCACGGGGTGGAATTCACCCCTCCACTTT. Amino acid sequence: CATTGWNSPLHF.